This entry describes one T cell receptor (beta chain). The entry originates in a study of T cell changes during pregnancy in multiple sclerosis. Data came from immunoSEQ multiplex PCR; TCRdb stores just in-frame clones and leaves some out. The data contain 40,000 to 50,000 clones, 85% to 90% of them singletons. CDR1 and CDR2 (germline): MNHEY, SVGAGI. V was clipped by 2 bases and J by 3 bases, with 10 bases between them. The length of the CDR3 is 14 residues. The sample was CD4+ T cells from peripheral blood mononuclear cells, taken in the first trimester of pregnancy. The gene calls are TRBV6-5 and TRBJ1-2; D call uncertain. The source of this sequence is a female donor with multiple sclerosis, enrolled in a pregnancy study. CDR3 coding DNA: TGTGCCAGCAGTTACATATCGAGTGACTATGGCTACACCTTC. It translates to CASSYISSDYGYTF.